This TCR beta chain is drawn from a study of OX40 agonist ivuxolimab in advanced cancers. The CDR3 loop spans 15 amino acids. Germline values: CDR1 MDHEN, CDR2 SYDVKM. Trimming left V 5 bases short and J 5 bases short, with 17 bases between. The repertoire was sequenced with immunoSEQ multiplex PCR; TCRdb's copy has only in-frame clones and lacks some. The table shows about 6,700 clones, with 94% occurring only once. The sample in question was CD4+ or CD8+ T cells sorted from blood, obtained in a trial of the OX40 agonist ivuxolimab. The rearrangement links TRBV28 to TRBJ2-3, with D possibly matching TRBD1 (6 bases). This receptor was obtained from an adult with an advanced solid tumor such as melanoma, head and neck, liver or kidney cancer. The CDR3 loop reads CASSPDRLGGDTQYF. CDR3 bases: TGTGCCAGCAGTCCAGACAGGCTTGGGGGAGATACGCAGTATTTT. The full variable domain, its missing parts supplied by reference TRBV28 and TRBJ2-3, is DVKVTQSSRYLVKRTGEKVFLECVQDMDHENMFWYRQDPGLGLRLIYFSYDVKMKEKGDIPEGYSVSREKKERFSLILESASTNQTSMYLCASSPDRLGGDTQYFGPGTRLTVL.